The 9 T cell receptor beta chains below come from one sample, sequenced in a study of regulatory T cells in long-lasting Graves disease. The time point is: newly diagnosed GD, antithyroid drugs for less than 3 months. PBMCs provided the RNA from which the TCR library was made. Arm-PCR of CDR3 regions and iRepertoire HTBI primers were the basis on which TCR beta libraries were built. Each CDR3 protein is one row after TCRdb ran MiXCR on the multiplex PCR reads. This sample has 500,000 to 700,000 distinct CDR3 sequences; approximately 15% occur once, and the top ten carry roughly 18%. These sequences were also reported in another study, on T cells in Graves' hyperthyroidism and ophthalmopathy.

Sequencing used peripheral blood mononuclear cells (PBMCs), obtained at new diagnosis, from a patient treated with antithyroid drugs. The receptors stem from a woman aged 30 to 39 with Graves disease.

In this sample, this clonotype turned up many times. The genes are TRBV29-1 and TRBJ2-3, with D possibly being TRBD2 (5 bases). The CDR3 length is 14 residues. V was pared by 6 bases and J by 0 bases, with 13 bases between. Germline CDR1 and CDR2: SQVTM and ANQGSEA. In nucleotides, the CDR3 is TGCAGCGTCCCGTTATGGACTAGCACAGATACGCAGTATTTT. Its protein product is CSVPLWTSTDTQYF.

Many counts were recorded for this clonotype. This chain uses TRBV12-3 or TRBV12-4 with TRBJ2-5; D not certain. The CDR3 consists of 14 residues. Deletions cut 3 bases from V and 1 base from J, with 9 bases between. CDR3 DNA: TGTGCCAGCAGTTTTCGGCGGCCCCAAGAGACCCAGTACTTC. Its translation: CASSFRRPQETQYF.

This clonotype was counted only a few times. Compared with germline, one end of the junction differs, possibly owing to a read error. This chain links TRBV5-1 with TRBJ2-6, with D possibly TRBD1 on 5 matching bases. Germline V lookup: CDR1 SGHRS, CDR2 YFSETQ. This CDR3 spans 16 amino acids. The CDR3 is CASSPPGNSGANILTF. The CDR3 nucleotides read TGCGCCAGCAGCCCACCAGGGAACTCTGGGGCCAACATCCTGACTTTC.

Worth noting for this clonotype: One base away lies a much larger clone, so this may be a sequencing read error. This chain links TRBV9 with TRBJ2-5; 10 positions agree with TRBD1. Trimming at V came to 6 bases and at J to 5 bases, leaving 10 bases not matched to a gene. The CDR3 spans 15 residues. CDR1 SGDLS and CDR2 YYNGEE come from the germline V gene. Here the CDR3 reads CASTTTGGPRETQYF. The CDR3 bases are TGTGCCAGCACTACGACAGGGGGCCCACGGGAGACCCAGTACTTC.

This clonotype has a count of ten or more. The chain joins TRBV27 to TRBJ2-1, with D perhaps matching TRBD1 or TRBD2 (5 bases each). The V gene's germline CDR1 is MNHEY and CDR2 SMNVEV (reference sequence). The CDR3 has 17 amino acids. Trimming took off 5 bases at V and 5 bases at J, with 22 bases between the two ends. CDR3 sequence: CASSRYAGDELNNEQFF. The CDR3 DNA sequence: TGTGCCAGCAGTCGGTATGCCGGGGACGAACTAAACAATGAGCAGTTCTTC.

About this clonotype itself: The junction differs from germline at one of its ends, possibly a read error. The V gene is TRBV4-1, the J gene TRBJ2-1, with 9 positions matching TRBD2. The germline V gene encodes CDR1 MGHRA and CDR2 YSYEKL. The CDR3 runs to 15 residues. Written as DNA, the CDR3 is TGTGCCAGCAGCCAAGAACGACTAGCGGTCGATGAGCAGTTCTTC. Protein product: CASSQERLAVDEQFF.

The chain recombines TRBV12-3 or TRBV12-4 with TRBJ2-1; 9 nucleotides agree with TRBD2. The V and J ends lost 4 bases and 8 bases, in that order; junction bases with no gene match: 3. The CDR3 totals 13 residues. In nucleotides, the CDR3 is TGTGCCAGCAGTTGGACTAGCGCCCATGAGCAGTTCTTC. Encoded protein: CASSWTSAHEQFF.

The sample holds many counts of this clonotype. This rearrangement joins TRBV27 to TRBJ2-1; D unresolved. Germline CDR1 and CDR2: MNHEY and SMNVEV (reference sequence). CDR3 length equals 17 residues. V was shortened by 0 bases and J by 0 bases, with 12 bases between the two germline ends. CDR3 loop: CASSLSFMRSSYNEQFF. The CDR3 region has the DNA TGTGCCAGCAGTTTATCGTTTATGCGGAGCTCCTACAATGAGCAGTTCTTC.

This clonotype turned up a few times. The chain joins TRBV7-2 to TRBJ2-7, with 8 positions matching TRBD1. The V and J ends lost 7 bases and 5 bases, in that order; junction bases with no gene match: 10. CDR1 SGHTA and CDR2 FQGNSA come from the germline V gene. This CDR3 has 14 residues. The CDR3 protein is CASNPGTGVNEQYF. In DNA, the CDR3 is TGTGCCAGCAATCCCGGGACAGGTGTGAACGAGCAGTACTTC.